The 14 T cell receptor beta chains listed next were all sequenced from one sample in a study of spatial heterogeneity in lung cancer. The time point: sample taken at primary tumor resection. The authors sequenced whole RNA from tumor, nontumor lung or frozen PBMC without sorting. TCRdb reanalysed the 5' RACE reads using MiXCR and keeps one entry per CDR3 protein. The sample lists over 50,000 distinct CDR3 sequences, approximately 8.9% seen once, with around 15% in the top ten. Sequenced here: PBMCs, sampled at surgery. The receptors were sampled from a female donor with early-stage non-small cell lung cancer.

This clonotype was recorded at least ten times. The chain uses TRBV9 and TRBJ2-3; D gene uncertain. V dropped 0 bases and J dropped 4 bases, with 6 bases sitting between them. The CDR3 runs 13 residues. Germline V gene lookup returns CDR1 SGDLS and CDR2 YYNGEE. Here the CDR3 reads CASSVAFPDTQYF. The DNA for the CDR3 is TGTGCCAGCAGCGTAGCGTTCCCAGATACGCAGTATTTT.

This clonotype was detected a few times. The rearrangement joins TRBV14 to TRBJ2-7, with 7 bases matching TRBD1. The ends lost 4 bases at V and 6 bases at J; junction bases unmatched: 3. The germline V gene encodes CDR1 SGHDN and CDR2 FVKESK. The CDR3 sequence is 12 residues long. This chain's CDR3 is CASSLTGVEQYF. CDR3 coding DNA: TGTGCCAGCAGCCTTACAGGGGTCGAGCAGTACTTC. The complete variable domain, with remaining parts taken from reference TRBV14 and TRBJ2-7, reads EAGVTQFPSHSVIEKGQTVTLRCDPISGHDNLYWYRRVMGKEIKFLLHFVKESKQDESGMPNNRFLAERTGGTYSTLKVQPAELEDSGVYFCASSLTGVEQYFGPGTRLTVT.

Many counts were recorded for this clonotype. The chain recombines TRBV7-9 with TRBJ1-6; TRBD1 is a possible D gene (6 bases). The germline V gene encodes CDR1 SEHNR and CDR2 FQNEAQ (reference sequence). The CDR3 runs 15 residues. Trimming shortened V by 2 bases and J by 7 bases, and 12 bases separated the two germline ends. This chain's CDR3 is CASSLFTGPNSPLHF. CDR3 sequence (DNA): TGTGCCAGCAGCTTATTCACAGGGCCCAATTCACCCCTCCACTTT. Supplemented by reference TRBV7-9 and TRBJ1-6, the full variable domain reads DTGVSQNPRHKITKRGQNVTFRCDPISEHNRLYWYRQTLGQGPEFLTYFQNEAQLEKSRLLSDRFSAERPKGSFSTLEIQRTEQGDSAMYLCASSLFTGPNSPLHFGNGTRLTVT.

This clonotype was picked up many times. The genes are TRBV11-1 and TRBJ2-5; D call uncertain. Per germline, CDR1 SGHAT and CDR2 FQDESV (reference sequence). The CDR3 covers 11 residues. The germline V and J ends were trimmed by 5 bases and 1 base, with 2 bases remaining between them. CDR3 nucleotide sequence: TGTGCCAGCAGCACCCAAGAGACCCAGTACTTC. Translated: CASSTQETQYF.

In this sample, this clonotype is medium-sized. V usage is TRBV5-1 and J usage is TRBJ2-3; 8 bases line up with TRBD2. Germline V gene sequence: CDR1 SGHRS, CDR2 YFSETQ. J was trimmed by 0 bases and V by 7 bases; bases with no gene match: 10. The CDR3 contains 16 residues. CDR3 in amino acids: CASGQSGSKSTDTQYF. The CDR3 bases are TGCGCCAGCGGCCAGAGCGGGAGTAAAAGCACAGATACGCAGTATTTT.

Ten or more counts support this clonotype. This chain joins TRBV12-3 or TRBV12-4 and TRBJ2-3, with 9 bases that match TRBD2. The CDR3 covers 14 residues. V lost 6 bases to trimming and J lost 5 bases; unmatched junction nucleotides: 6. DNA of the CDR3: TGTGCCAGCAGAGTAGCGGGAGTGAGAGATACGCAGTATTTT. Its translation: CASRVAGVRDTQYF.

The chain joins TRBV6-5 to TRBJ2-4; 9 bases fit TRBD1. This CDR3 has 14 amino acids. CDR1 MNHEY and CDR2 SVGAGI come from the germline V gene. The junction had 2 bases not matched to a gene; V was cut back by 0 bases and J by 8 bases. The CDR3 bases are TGTGCCAGCAGTTACTCGACAGGGGGGGACATTCAGTACTTC. This gives the protein CASSYSTGGDIQYF.

This rearrangement joins TRBV29-1 to TRBJ1-4; a weak D match, TRBD1 (5 bases). Germline values: CDR1 SQVTM, CDR2 ANQGSEA. V was trimmed by 6 bases and J by 0 bases, leaving 8 bases between them. CDR3 length: 13 residues. CDR3 protein: CSVGGATNEKLFF. CDR3 in DNA: TGCAGCGTGGGGGGGGCAACTAATGAAAAACTGTTTTTT. Looking up the rest from reference TRBV29-1 and TRBJ1-4 gives the full variable domain: SAVISQKPSRDICQRGTSLTIQCQVDSQVTMMFWYRQQPGQSLTLIATANQGSEATYESGFVIDKFPISRPNLTFSTLTVSNMSPEDSSIYLCSVGGATNEKLFFGSGTQLSVL.

This clonotype was recorded a few times. The chain is built from TRBV6-6 and TRBJ1-4; D is perhaps TRBD1 (6 bases). The ends were cut back, 6 bases at V and 1 base at J, with 12 bases in the middle. Germline loops: CDR1 MNHNY, CDR2 SVGAGI (reference sequence). This CDR3 is 15 amino acids long. CDR3 DNA sequence: TGTGCCAGCAGGATGGGGGGCGGAACTAATGAAAAACTGTTTTTT. Amino acids: CASRMGGGTNEKLFF.

This clonotype is a singleton in its sample. J is TRBJ2-2 and V is TRBV30; D unclear. The V gene lost 4 bases and the J gene lost 7 bases, with 7 bases spanning the gap. The CDR3 runs 11 residues. The germline gives CDR1 GTSNPN, CDR2 SVGIG (reference sequence). The CDR3 coding sequence is TGTGCCTGGACTCCGATCGGGGAGCTGTTTTTT. Its protein product is CAWTPIGELFF.

This clonotype was seen repeatedly, ten times or more. The chain recombines TRBV28 with TRBJ2-5; D remains unclear. There are 15 residues in the CDR3. V lost 2 bases, J lost 1 base, and 11 bases lay in between. CDR1 and CDR2 from the germline V gene are MDHEN and SYDVKM. CDR3 residues: CASSLVSATQETQYF. CDR3 sequence (DNA): TGTGCCAGCAGTTTAGTGTCGGCCACCCAAGAGACCCAGTACTTC. The variable domain in full, with the rest retrieved from reference TRBV28 and TRBJ2-5, is DVKVTQSSRYLVKRTGEKVFLECVQDMDHENMFWYRQDPGLGLRLIYFSYDVKMKEKGDIPEGYSVSREKKERFSLILESASTNQTSMYLCASSLVSATQETQYFGPGTRLLVL.

Written as DNA, the CDR3 is TGCGCCAGCAGCCAAGATCTGAGCTTTGGGCCCGGGGAGCTGTTTTTT. As protein: CASSQDLSFGPGELFF. The rearrangement uses TRBV4-1 and TRBJ2-2, with D unresolved. The CDR3 has 16 amino acids. Trimming cost V 0 bases and J 6 bases, with 14 bases left between them. Per germline, CDR1 MGHRA and CDR2 YSYEKL.

This clonotype was found a few times. The gene calls are TRBV7-2 and TRBJ1-2; D not certain. This CDR3 has 12 residues. Trimming took off 3 bases at V and 5 bases at J, with 7 bases between the two ends. Germline CDR1 reads SGHTA; CDR2 reads FQGNSA. The CDR3 loop reads CASSLPGYGYTF. CDR3 in DNA: TGTGCCAGCAGCTTGCCAGGATATGGCTACACCTTC.

The CDR3: CASSSEGISGNTIYF. In DNA, the CDR3 is TGTGCCAGCAGCTCGGAAGGGATCTCTGGAAACACCATATATTTT. The chain is built from TRBV7-3 and TRBJ1-3; D not resolved. Trimming pared 4 bases from V and 0 bases from J, leaving 10 bases between. This CDR3 region has 15 residues. Germline CDR1 and CDR2: SGHTA and FQGTGA.